The 18 T cell receptor beta chains below come from one sample, sequenced in a study of T cells in localized non-small cell lung cancer. Assay used: immunoSEQ multiplex PCR; TCRdb lists only in-frame clones, some missing. The sample consists of tens of thousands of clones, roughly 90% of them appearing once. This sample comprised peripheral blood mononuclear cells, obtained before any cancer treatment. These TCRs come from a female donor older than 55 with stage II lung adenocarcinoma.

The rearrangement links TRBV6-6 to TRBJ2-5; 8 bases are a match to TRBD1. The germline gives CDR1 MNHNY, CDR2 SVGAGI (reference sequence). Trimming took 5 bases from V and 2 from J; bases not matched to a gene: 4. The CDR3 covers 14 residues. This CDR3 is CASSTTGGQETQYF. DNA of the CDR3: TGTGCCAGCAGTACTACAGGGGGGCAAGAGACCCAGTACTTC.

This sequence joins TRBV13 and TRBJ2-7; TRBD2 is a possible D gene (6 bases). The V end lost 5 bases, the J end lost 6 bases, and 26 bases lay between the germline ends. The CDR3 is 17 amino acids. Germline V gene data show CDR1 as PRHDT and CDR2 as FYEKMQ (reference sequence). The CDR3: CASSPNGGRPRGFEQYF. The DNA of the CDR3 is TGTGCCAGCAGCCCCAACGGGGGACGACCCCGGGGGTTCGAGCAGTACTTC.

This rearrangement joins TRBV5-4 to TRBJ1-1; tentative D call: TRBD1 (6 bases). V was pared by 4 bases and J by 1 base, with 14 bases between. Looked up from germline, CDR1 is SGHNT and CDR2 is YYREEE (reference sequence). The CDR3 is made up of 15 amino acids. The CDR3 nucleotides are TGTGCCAGCAGCCTGGATAGGGGGGGGAACACTGAAGCTTTCTTT. It translates to CASSLDRGGNTEAFF.

Only a few counts were recorded for this clone. This chain joins TRBV6-1 and TRBJ1-3, with D unclear. The CDR3 length is 16 residues. Germline V gives CDR1 MNHNS, CDR2 SASEGT. Between the trimmed V and J ends, which lost 4 bases and 0 bases, there was a span of 13 bases. The CDR3 loop is CASSAHASSSGNTIYF. CDR3 coding DNA: TGTGCCAGCAGTGCGCATGCCTCTTCCTCTGGAAACACCATATATTTT.

CDR3 nucleotides: TGCGCCAGCGGGCAGGGTGAAGGCTACACCTTC. This gives the protein CASGQGEGYTF. The chain carries TRBV10-2 and TRBJ1-2; possibly TRBD1 for D (5 bases). V was clipped by 8 bases and J by 8 bases, with 12 bases between them. The CDR3 sequence is 11 residues long. Looked up from germline, CDR1 is WSHSY and CDR2 is SAAADI.

The chain has TRBV6-5 and TRBJ2-7, with 11 bases that match TRBD1. Germline loops: CDR1 MNHEY, CDR2 SVGAGI. The length of the CDR3 is 14 residues. Losses at the gene ends were 4 bases for V and 6 bases for J; bases not matched to a gene: 5. The CDR3 loop reads CASSLGQGAVEQYF. The CDR3 coding sequence is TGTGCCAGCAGTTTAGGACAGGGGGCGGTCGAGCAGTACTTC.

The J gene is TRBJ1-1, the V gene TRBV4-1; 7 nucleotides align to TRBD1. The V segment lost 4 bases and the J segment 4 bases; nucleotides outside the gene matches: 6. There are 14 residues in the CDR3. Germline CDR1 MGHRA, CDR2 YSYEKL. The CDR3: CASSLWQGVTEAFF. The CDR3 DNA reads TGCGCCAGCAGCCTTTGGCAGGGGGTCACTGAAGCTTTCTTT.

This sequence joins TRBV19 and TRBJ1-1, with 8 bases that match TRBD1. This CDR3 has 14 amino acids. Germline loops: CDR1 LNHDA, CDR2 SQIVND (reference sequence). The V and J ends lost 6 bases and 5 bases, in that order; junction bases with no gene match: 8. CDR3 sequence: CASSYTGGGTEAFF. CDR3 DNA sequence: TGTGCCAGTAGCTACACAGGGGGTGGGACTGAAGCTTTCTTT.

The chain carries TRBV28 and TRBJ1-4; TRBD1 is a possible D gene (6 bases). V lost 2 bases to trimming and J lost 8 bases, with 12 bases between them. CDR1 is MDHEN and CDR2 is SYDVKM in the germline V gene. This CDR3 comprises 14 residues. The CDR3 region has the DNA TGTGCCAGCAGTTTAAAGGGGGTCGGCGAAAAACTGTTTTTT. Translation: CASSLKGVGEKLFF.

This chain connects TRBV29-1 to TRBJ2-1; 14 nucleotides match TRBD2. The V segment lost 4 bases and the J segment 1 base; nucleotides outside the gene matches: 0. This CDR3 has 15 amino acids. The V gene's germline CDR1 is SQVTM and CDR2 ANQGSEA. CDR3 region: CSVGLAGGSYNEQFF. DNA for the CDR3: TGCAGCGTTGGACTAGCGGGAGGGTCCTACAATGAGCAGTTCTTC.

The rearrangement joins TRBV18 to TRBJ1-1; TRBD1 agrees at 9 bases. With 2 bases clipped from V and 1 base from J, the junction kept 8 bases outside the gene matches. CDR3 size: 17 residues. Per the germline V gene, CDR1 is KGHSH and CDR2 is LQKENI. The CDR3 DNA sequence: TGTGCCAGCTCACCAGAGGGGCACAGGGGGCCGAACACTGAAGCTTTCTTT. This codes for CASSPEGHRGPNTEAFF.

V usage is TRBV19 and J usage is TRBJ2-1; TRBD2 matches 12 bases. Germline V gene sequence: CDR1 LNHDA, CDR2 SQIVND (reference sequence). This CDR3 region has 17 residues. Trimming at V came to 3 bases and at J to 6 bases, leaving 9 bases not matched to a gene. CDR3 residues: CASSIPGTSGRTNEQFF. The CDR3 DNA reads TGTGCCAGTAGTATCCCCGGCACTAGCGGGAGGACCAATGAGCAGTTCTTC.

Only one count was recorded for this clone. The chain employs TRBV6-5 and TRBJ1-1; D is ambiguous. Trimming removed 5 bases at V and 3 bases at J, with 10 bases between. CDR1 and CDR2 (germline): MNHEY, SVGAGI. The CDR3 is 13 amino acids. CDR3 loop: CASSRSGYTEAFF. DNA of the CDR3: TGTGCCAGCAGTCGTAGCGGATACACTGAAGCTTTCTTT.

CDR3: CASSSPQGNEQFF. For the CDR3, the DNA is TGTGCCAGCAGTTCCCCCCAAGGAAATGAGCAGTTCTTC. V is TRBV28 and J is TRBJ2-1; D gene uncertain. The CDR3 spans 13 residues. CDR1 and CDR2 (germline): MDHEN, SYDVKM. Deletions cut 4 bases from V and 7 bases from J, with 11 bases between.

The V gene is TRBV4-3, the J gene TRBJ1-6; 7 bases match TRBD1. V trimming: 4 bases; J trimming: 7 bases; junction bases outside the gene matches: 4. This CDR3 is 14 amino acids long. Germline CDR1 and CDR2: LGHNA and YSLEER. The CDR3 sequence: CASSPKTGNSPLHF. In DNA form, the CDR3 reads TGCGCCAGCAGCCCCAAGACAGGGAATTCACCCCTCCACTTT.

The chain is built from TRBV6-1 and TRBJ1-1; possibly TRBD1 for D (6 bases). The germline V gene encodes CDR1 MNHNS and CDR2 SASEGT. This CDR3 is 15 amino acids long. V was trimmed by 10 bases and J by 4 bases, leaving 22 bases between them. The DNA for the CDR3 is TGTGCCATCCACCCCTTTACGCCCAGGGGCACTGAAGCTTTCTTT. It specifies CAIHPFTPRGTEAFF.

The genes are TRBV28 and TRBJ2-7, with D uncertain. CDR3 length: 14 amino acids. V was shortened by 7 bases and J by 7 bases, with 20 bases between the two germline ends. CDR1 is MDHEN and CDR2 is SYDVKM in the germline V gene. CDR3 nucleotide sequence: TGTGCCAGCACGCTTAGCAGCAGTAGGAGAGAGCAGTACTTC. Protein product: CASTLSSSRREQYF. Supplemented by reference TRBV28 and TRBJ2-7, the full variable domain reads DVKVTQSSRYLVKRTGEKVFLECVQDMDHENMFWYRQDPGLGLRLIYFSYDVKMKEKGDIPEGYSVSREKKERFSLILESASTNQTSMYLCASTLSSSRREQYFGPGTRLTVT.

J is TRBJ2-7 and V is TRBV21-1. TRBV21-1 is marked as a pseudogene. The CDR3 is made up of 16 amino acids. CDR3 in amino acids: CASSLTYRTDPYEQYF. CDR3 coding DNA: TGTGCCAGCAGCCTGACATACCGGACGGACCCCTACGAGCAGTACTTC.